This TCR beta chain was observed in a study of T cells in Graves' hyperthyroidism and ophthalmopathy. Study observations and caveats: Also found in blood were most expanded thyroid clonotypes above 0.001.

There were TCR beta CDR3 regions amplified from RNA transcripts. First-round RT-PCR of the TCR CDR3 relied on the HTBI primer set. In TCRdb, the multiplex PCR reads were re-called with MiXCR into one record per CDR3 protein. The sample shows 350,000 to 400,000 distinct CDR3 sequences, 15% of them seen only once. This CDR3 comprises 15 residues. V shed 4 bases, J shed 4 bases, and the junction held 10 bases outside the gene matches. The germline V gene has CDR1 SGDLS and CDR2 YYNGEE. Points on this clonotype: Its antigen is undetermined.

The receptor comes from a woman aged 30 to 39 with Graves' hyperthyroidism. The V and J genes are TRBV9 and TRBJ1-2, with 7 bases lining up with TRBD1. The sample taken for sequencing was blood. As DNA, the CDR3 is TGTGCCAGCAGCCCAGGGGGGAAACAATCCTATGGCTACACCTTC. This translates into CASSPGGKQSYGYTF. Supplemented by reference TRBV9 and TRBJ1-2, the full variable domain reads DSGVTQTPKHLITATGQRVTLRCSPRSGDLSVYWYQQSLDQGLQFLIQYYNGEERAKGNILERFSAQQFPDLHSELNLSSLELGDSALYFCASSPGGKQSYGYTFGSGTRLTVV.